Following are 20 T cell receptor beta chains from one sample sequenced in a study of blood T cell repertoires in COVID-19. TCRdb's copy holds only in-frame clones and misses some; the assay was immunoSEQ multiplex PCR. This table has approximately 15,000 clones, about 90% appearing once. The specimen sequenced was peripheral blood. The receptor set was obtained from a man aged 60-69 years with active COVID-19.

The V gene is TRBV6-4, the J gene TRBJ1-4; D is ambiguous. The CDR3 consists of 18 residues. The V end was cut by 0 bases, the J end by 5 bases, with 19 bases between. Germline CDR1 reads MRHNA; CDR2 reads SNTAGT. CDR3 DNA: TGTGCCAGCAGTGACTCGAAGCCCTTACGTGGCGGGAATGAAAAACTGTTTTTT. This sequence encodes CASSDSKPLRGGNEKLFF.

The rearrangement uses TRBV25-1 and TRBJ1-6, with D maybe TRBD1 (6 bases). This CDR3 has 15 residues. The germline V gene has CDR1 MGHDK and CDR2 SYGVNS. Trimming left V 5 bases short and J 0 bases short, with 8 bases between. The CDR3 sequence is CASSLGGSYNSPLHF. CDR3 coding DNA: TGTGCCAGCAGTTTAGGGGGCTCCTATAATTCACCCCTCCACTTT.

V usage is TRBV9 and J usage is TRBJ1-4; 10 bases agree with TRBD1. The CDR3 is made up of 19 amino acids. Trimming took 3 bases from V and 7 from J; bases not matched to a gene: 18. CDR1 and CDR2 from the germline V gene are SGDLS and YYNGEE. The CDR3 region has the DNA TGTGCCAGCAGCGAGGGGCGACAGGGGGCGCCTGGATGGGGTGAAAAACTGTTTTTT. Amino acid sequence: CASSEGRQGAPGWGEKLFF.

The CDR3: CATSSRDGNQPQHF. The DNA of the CDR3 is TGTGCCACCAGCAGCAGGGATGGCAATCAGCCCCAGCATTTT. V usage is TRBV15 and J usage is TRBJ1-5, with D possibly being TRBD1 (5 bases). CDR1 is LNHNV, CDR2 YYDKDF, per germline (reference sequence). Between the trimmed V and J ends, which lost 3 bases and 2 bases, there was a span of 8 bases. The CDR3 is 14 amino acids.

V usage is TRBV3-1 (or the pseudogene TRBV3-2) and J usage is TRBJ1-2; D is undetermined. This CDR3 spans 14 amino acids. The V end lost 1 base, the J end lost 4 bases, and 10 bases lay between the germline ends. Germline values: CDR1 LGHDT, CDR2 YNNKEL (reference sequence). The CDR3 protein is CASSQVRLSYGYTF. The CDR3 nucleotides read TGTGCCAGCAGCCAAGTCCGCCTAAGCTATGGCTACACCTTC.

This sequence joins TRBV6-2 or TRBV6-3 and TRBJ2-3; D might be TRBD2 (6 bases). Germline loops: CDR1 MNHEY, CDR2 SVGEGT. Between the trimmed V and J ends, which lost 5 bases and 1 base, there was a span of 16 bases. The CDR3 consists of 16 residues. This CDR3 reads CASSHGTGIGTDTQYF. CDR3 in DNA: TGTGCCAGCAGTCACGGGACTGGGATAGGCACAGATACGCAGTATTTT.

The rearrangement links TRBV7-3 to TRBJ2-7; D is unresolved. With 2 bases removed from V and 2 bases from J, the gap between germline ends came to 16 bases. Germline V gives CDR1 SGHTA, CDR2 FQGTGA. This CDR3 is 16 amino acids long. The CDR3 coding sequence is TGTGCCAGCAGCTTAGAGGAAGTTTCCTCCGCCTACGAGCAGTACTTC. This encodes CASSLEEVSSAYEQYF.

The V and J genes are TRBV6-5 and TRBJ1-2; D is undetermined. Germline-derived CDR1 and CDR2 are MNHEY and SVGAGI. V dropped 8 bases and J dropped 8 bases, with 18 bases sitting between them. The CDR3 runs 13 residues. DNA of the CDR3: TGTGCCAGCGACCGTCCGGGAATGGGCGGCTACACCTTC. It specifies CASDRPGMGGYTF.

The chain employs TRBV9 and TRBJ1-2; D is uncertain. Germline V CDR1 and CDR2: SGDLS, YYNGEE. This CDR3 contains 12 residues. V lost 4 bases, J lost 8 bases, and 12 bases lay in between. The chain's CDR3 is CASSPAAGGYTF. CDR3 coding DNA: TGTGCCAGCAGCCCCGCGGCGGGAGGCTACACCTTC.

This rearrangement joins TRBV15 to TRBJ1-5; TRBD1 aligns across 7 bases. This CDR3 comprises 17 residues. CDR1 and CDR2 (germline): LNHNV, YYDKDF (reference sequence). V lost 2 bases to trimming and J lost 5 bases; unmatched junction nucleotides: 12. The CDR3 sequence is CATSRKYRDRKDQPQHF. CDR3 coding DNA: TGTGCCACCAGCAGAAAATACCGGGACAGAAAAGATCAGCCCCAGCATTTT.

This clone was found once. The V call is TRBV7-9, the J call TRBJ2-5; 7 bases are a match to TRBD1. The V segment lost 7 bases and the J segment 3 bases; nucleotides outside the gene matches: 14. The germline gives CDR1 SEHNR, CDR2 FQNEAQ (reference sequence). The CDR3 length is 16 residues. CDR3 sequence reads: CASTRTRGRVEETQYF. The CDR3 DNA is TGTGCCAGCACCCGTACAAGGGGGCGAGTAGAAGAGACCCAGTACTTC.

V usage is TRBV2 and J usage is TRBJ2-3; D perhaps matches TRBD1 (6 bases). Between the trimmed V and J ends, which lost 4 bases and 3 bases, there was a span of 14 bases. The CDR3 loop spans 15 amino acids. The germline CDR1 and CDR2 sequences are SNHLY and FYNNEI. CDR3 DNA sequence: TGTGCCAGCAGTGGCAGAGCAGGGGAGACAGATACGCAGTATTTT. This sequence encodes CASSGRAGETDTQYF.

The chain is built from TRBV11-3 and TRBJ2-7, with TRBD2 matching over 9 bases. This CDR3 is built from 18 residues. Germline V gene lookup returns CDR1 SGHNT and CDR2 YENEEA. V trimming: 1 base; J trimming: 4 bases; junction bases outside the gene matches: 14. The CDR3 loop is CASSLGPRGQRGVYEQYV. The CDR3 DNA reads TGTGCCAGCAGCTTAGGCCCGCGAGGGCAGCGGGGGGTTTACGAGCAGTACGTC.

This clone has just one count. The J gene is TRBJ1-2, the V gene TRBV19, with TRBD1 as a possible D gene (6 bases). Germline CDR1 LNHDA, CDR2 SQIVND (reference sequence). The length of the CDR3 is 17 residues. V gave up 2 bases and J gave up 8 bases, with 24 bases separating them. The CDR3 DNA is TGTGCCAGTAGTATACCCCCGACAGGTAGGGGACCTGGCGGCTACACCTTC. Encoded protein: CASSIPPTGRGPGGYTF. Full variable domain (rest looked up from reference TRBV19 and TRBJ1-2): DGGITQSPKYLFRKEGQNVTLSCEQNLNHDAMYWYRQDPGQGLRLIYYSQIVNDFQKGDIAEGYSVSREKKESFPLTVTSAQKNPTAFYLCASSIPPTGRGPGGYTFGSGTRLTVV.

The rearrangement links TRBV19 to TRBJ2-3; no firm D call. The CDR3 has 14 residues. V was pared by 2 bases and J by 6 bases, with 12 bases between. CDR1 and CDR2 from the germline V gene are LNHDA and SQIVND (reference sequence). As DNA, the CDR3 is TGTGCCAGTAGTATACCCACGCGTCGGGATACGCAGTATTTT. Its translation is CASSIPTRRDTQYF.

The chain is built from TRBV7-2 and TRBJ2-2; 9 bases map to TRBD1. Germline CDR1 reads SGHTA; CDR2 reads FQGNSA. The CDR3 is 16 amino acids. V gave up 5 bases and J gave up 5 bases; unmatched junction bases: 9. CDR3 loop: CASSPPGQGTTGELFF. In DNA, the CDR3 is TGTGCCAGCAGCCCCCCGGGACAGGGTACGACCGGGGAGCTGTTTTTT.

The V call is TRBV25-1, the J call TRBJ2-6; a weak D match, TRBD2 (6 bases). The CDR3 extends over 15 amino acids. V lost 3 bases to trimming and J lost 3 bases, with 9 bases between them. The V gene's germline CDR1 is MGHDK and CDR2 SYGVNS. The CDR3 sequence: CASSEWGDGANVLTF. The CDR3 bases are TGTGCCAGCAGTGAGTGGGGGGATGGGGCCAACGTCCTGACTTTC.

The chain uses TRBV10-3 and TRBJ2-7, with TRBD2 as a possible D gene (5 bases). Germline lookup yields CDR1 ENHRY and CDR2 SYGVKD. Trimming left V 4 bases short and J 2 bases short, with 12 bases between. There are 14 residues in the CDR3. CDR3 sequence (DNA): TGTGCCATCAGTGCGGAGGTACAAACCTACGAGCAGTACTTC. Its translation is CAISAEVQTYEQYF.

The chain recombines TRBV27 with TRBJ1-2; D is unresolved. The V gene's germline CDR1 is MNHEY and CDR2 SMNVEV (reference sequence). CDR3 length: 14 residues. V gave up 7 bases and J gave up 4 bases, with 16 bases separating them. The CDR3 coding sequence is TGTGCCAGCAAGGAGGGTTCGTTTGCCTATGGCTACACCTTC. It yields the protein CASKEGSFAYGYTF.

Here the CDR3 reads CASSQGRTGGVGSPQHF. The CDR3 DNA reads as TGTGCCAGCAGCCAAGGTCGTACAGGGGGGGTCGGTAGTCCCCAGCATTTT. The gene calls are TRBV3-1 (or the pseudogene TRBV3-2) and TRBJ1-5, with 8 bases aligning to TRBD1. The J segment lost 10 bases and the V segment lost 1 base, leaving 15 bases of the junction unmatched. Germline V lookup: CDR1 LGHDT, CDR2 YNNKEL (reference sequence). The CDR3 length is 17 residues.